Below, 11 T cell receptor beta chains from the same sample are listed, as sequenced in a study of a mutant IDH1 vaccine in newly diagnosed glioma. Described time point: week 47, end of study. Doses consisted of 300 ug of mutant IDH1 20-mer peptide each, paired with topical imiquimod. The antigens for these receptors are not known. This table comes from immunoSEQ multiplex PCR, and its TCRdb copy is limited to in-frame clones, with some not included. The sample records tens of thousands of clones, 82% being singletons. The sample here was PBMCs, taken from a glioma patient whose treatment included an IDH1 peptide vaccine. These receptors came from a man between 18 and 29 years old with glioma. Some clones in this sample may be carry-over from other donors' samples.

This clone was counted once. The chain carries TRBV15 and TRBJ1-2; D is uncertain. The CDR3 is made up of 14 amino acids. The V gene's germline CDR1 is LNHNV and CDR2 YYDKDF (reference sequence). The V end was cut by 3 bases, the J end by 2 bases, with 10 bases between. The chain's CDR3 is CATSSSHRNYGYTF. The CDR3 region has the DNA TGTGCCACCAGCAGCAGTCATAGAAACTATGGCTACACCTTC.

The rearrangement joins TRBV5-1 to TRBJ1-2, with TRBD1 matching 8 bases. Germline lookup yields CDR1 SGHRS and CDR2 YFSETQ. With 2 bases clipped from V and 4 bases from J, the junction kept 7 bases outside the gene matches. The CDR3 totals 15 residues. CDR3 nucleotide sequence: TGCGCCAGCAGCTTACTACAGGGGGGGGGCTATGGCTACACCTTC. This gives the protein CASSLLQGGGYGYTF.

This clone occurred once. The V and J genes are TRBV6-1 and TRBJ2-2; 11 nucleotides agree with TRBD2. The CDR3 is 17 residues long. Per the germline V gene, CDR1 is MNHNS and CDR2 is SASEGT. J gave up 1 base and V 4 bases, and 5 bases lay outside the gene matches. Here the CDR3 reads CASSVILAGGNTGELFF. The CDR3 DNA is TGTGCCAGCAGTGTAATCCTAGCGGGAGGGAACACCGGGGAGCTGTTTTTT.

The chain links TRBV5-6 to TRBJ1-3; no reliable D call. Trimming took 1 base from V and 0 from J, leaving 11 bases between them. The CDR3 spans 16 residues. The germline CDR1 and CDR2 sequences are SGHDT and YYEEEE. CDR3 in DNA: TGTGCCAGCAGCTTGAGCCGGTCCTACTCTGGAAACACCATATATTTT. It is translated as CASSLSRSYSGNTIYF. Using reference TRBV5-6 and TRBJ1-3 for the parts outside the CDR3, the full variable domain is DAGVTQSPTHLIKTRGQQVTLRCSPKSGHDTVSWYQQALGQGPQFIFQYYEEEERQRGNFPDRFSGHQFPNYSSELNVNALLLGDSALYLCASSLSRSYSGNTIYFGEGSWLTVV.

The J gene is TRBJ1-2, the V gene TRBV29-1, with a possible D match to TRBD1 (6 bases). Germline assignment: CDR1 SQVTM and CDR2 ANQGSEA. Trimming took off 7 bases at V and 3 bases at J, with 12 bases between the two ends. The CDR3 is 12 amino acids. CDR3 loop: CSGVQGDYGYTF. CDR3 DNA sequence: TGCAGCGGGGTACAGGGAGACTATGGCTACACCTTC.

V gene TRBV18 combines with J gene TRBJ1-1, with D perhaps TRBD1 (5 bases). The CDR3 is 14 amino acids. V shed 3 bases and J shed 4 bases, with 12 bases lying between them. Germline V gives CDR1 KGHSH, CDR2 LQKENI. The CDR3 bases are TGTGCCAGCTCACCCGGACTTGGGACCACTGAAGCTTTCTTT. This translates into CASSPGLGTTEAFF. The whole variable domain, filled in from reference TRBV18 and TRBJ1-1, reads NAGVMQNPRHLVRRRGQEARLRCSPMKGHSHVYWYRQLPEEGLKFMVYLQKENIIDESGMPKERFSAEFPKEGPSILRIQQVVRGDSAAYFCASSPGLGTTEAFFGQGTRLTVV.

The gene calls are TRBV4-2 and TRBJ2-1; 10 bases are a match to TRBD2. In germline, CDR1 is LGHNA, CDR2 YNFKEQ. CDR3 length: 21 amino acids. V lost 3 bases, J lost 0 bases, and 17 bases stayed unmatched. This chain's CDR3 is CASSQDYISGRPPGSYNEQFF. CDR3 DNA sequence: TGTGCCAGCAGCCAGGACTATATTAGCGGGAGGCCTCCCGGCTCCTACAATGAGCAGTTCTTC.

Here the CDR3 DNA reads TGTGCCAGCAGACAGGGGGCTCTCGGGTCACCCCTCCACTTT. Its protein is CASRQGALGSPLHF. The V gene is TRBV6-5, the J gene TRBJ1-6; 9 bases agree with TRBD1. With 6 bases clipped from V and 10 bases from J, the junction kept 7 bases outside the gene matches. Per the germline V gene, CDR1 is MNHEY and CDR2 is SVGAGI. The CDR3 spans 14 residues.

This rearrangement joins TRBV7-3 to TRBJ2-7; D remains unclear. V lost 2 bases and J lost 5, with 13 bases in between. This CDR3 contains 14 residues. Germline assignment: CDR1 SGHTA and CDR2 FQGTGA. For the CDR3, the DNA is TGTGCCAGCAGCTTATTGGGTTCAACTGACGAGCAGTACTTC. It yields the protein CASSLLGSTDEQYF.

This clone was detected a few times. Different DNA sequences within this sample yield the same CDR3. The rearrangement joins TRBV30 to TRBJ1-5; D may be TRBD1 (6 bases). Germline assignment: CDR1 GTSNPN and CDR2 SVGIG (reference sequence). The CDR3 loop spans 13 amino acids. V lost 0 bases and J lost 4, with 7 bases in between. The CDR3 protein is CAWSVGGNQPQHF. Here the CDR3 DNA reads TGTGCCTGGAGTGTAGGGGGAAATCAGCCCCAGCATTTT.

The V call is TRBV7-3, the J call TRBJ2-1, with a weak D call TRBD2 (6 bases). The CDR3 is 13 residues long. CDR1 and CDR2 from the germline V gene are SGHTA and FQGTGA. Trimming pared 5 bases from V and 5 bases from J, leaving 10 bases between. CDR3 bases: TGTGCCAGCAGCCCCGGGGGAAACAATGAGCAGTTCTTC. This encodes CASSPGGNNEQFF.